This TCR beta chain appears in the sequencing data of a study of CD8+ T cells in alopecia areata. Study-level background: Tofacitinib ran 6 to 18 months, followed by 6 months off drug.

Individuals with alopecia areata gave both lesional scalp punch biopsies and peripheral blood for collection. RNA was extracted and reverse transcribed into cDNA as the sequencing template. This table comes from immunoSEQ multiplex PCR, and its TCRdb copy is limited to in-frame clones, with some not included. The sample carries more than 200,000 clones, roughly two thirds recorded once. The sequence derives from a human donor with alopecia areata. The sequencing here drew on CD4+ T cells sorted from blood, taken at week 0.

The CDR3 region has the DNA TGTGCCTGGAGGACAAACTACGAGCAGTACTTC. It encodes CAWRTNYEQYF. The chain recombines TRBV30 with TRBJ2-7, with unresolved D. The germline gives CDR1 GTSNPN, CDR2 SVGIG (reference sequence). CDR3 size: 11 residues. With 3 bases removed from V and 3 bases from J, the gap between germline ends came to 6 bases.